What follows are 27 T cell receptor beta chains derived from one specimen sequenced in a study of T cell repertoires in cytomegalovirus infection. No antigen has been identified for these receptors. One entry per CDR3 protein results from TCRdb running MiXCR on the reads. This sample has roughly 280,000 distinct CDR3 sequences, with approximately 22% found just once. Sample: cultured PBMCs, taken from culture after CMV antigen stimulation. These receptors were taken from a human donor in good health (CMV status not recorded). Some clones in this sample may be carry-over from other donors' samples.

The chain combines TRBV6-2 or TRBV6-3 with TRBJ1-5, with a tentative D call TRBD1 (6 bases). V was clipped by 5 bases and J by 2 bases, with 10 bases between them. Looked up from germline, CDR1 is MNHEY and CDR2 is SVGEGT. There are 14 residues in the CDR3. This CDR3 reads CASSGQHGNQPQHF. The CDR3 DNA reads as TGTGCCAGCAGTGGACAGCACGGCAATCAGCCCCAGCATTTT.

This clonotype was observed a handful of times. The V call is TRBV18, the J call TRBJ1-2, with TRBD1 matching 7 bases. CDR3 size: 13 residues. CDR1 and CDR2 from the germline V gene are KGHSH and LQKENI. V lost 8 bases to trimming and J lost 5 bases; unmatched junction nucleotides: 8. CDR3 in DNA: TGTGCCAGCACGCTGGACAGGCAGTATGGCTACACCTTC. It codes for CASTLDRQYGYTF.

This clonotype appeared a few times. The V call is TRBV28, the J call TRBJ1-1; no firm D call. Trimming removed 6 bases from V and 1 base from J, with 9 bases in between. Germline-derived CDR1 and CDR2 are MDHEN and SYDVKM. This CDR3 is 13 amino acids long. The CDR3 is CASSDVRNTEAFF. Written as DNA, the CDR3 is TGTGCCAGCAGCGACGTGCGGAACACTGAAGCTTTCTTT.

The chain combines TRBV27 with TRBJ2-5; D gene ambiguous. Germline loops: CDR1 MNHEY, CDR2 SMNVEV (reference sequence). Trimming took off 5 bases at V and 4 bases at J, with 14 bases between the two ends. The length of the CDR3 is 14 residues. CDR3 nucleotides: TGTGCCAGCAGTGTCGGAGTCCCAGGAGAGACCCAGTACTTC. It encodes CASSVGVPGETQYF.

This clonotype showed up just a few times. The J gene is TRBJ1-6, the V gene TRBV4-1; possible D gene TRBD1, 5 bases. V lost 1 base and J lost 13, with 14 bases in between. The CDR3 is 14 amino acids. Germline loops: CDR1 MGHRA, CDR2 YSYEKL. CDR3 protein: CASSQVDTPMPLHF. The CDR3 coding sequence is TGCGCCAGCAGCCAAGTGGACACTCCGATGCCCCTCCACTTT.

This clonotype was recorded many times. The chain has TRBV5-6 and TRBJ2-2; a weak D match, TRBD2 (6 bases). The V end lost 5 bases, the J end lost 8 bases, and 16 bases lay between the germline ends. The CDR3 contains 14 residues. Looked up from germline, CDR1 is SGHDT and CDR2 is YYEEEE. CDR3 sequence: CASSETSGWGELFF. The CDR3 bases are TGTGCCAGCAGTGAGACCAGCGGGTGGGGGGAGCTGTTTTTT.

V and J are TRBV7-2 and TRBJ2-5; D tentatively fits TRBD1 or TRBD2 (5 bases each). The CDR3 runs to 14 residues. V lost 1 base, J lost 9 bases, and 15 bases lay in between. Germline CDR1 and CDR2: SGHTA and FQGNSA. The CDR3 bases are TGTGCCAGCAGCTTAGGGGACGGGGCCCCGGCCCAGTACTTC. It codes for CASSLGDGAPAQYF.

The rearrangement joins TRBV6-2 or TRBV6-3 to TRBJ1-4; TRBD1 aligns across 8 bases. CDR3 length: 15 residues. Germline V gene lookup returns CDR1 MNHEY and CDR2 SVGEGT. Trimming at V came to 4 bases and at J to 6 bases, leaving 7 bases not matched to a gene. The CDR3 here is CASSSLDREDEKLFF. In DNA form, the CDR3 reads TGTGCCAGCAGTTCTCTGGACAGGGAGGATGAAAAACTGTTTTTT.

The CDR3 bases are TGTGCCAGTAGTATAATTCCGGACTCATATAGCAATCAGCCCCAGCATTTT. Protein: CASSIIPDSYSNQPQHF. This sequence joins TRBV19 and TRBJ1-5, with D unresolved. Deletions cut 2 bases from V and 0 bases from J, with 14 bases between. CDR1 is LNHDA, CDR2 SQIVND, per germline (reference sequence). This CDR3 spans 17 amino acids.

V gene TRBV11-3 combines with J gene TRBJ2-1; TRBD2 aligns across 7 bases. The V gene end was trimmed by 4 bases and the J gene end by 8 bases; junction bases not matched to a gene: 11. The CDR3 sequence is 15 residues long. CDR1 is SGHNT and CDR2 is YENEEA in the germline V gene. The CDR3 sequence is CASSSPAAGEDEQFF. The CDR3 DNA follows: TGTGCCAGCAGCTCCCCCGCGGCGGGAGAGGATGAGCAGTTCTTC.

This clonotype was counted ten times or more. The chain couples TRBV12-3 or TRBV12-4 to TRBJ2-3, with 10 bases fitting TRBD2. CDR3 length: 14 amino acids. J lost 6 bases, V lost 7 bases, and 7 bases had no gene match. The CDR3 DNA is TGTGCCAGCACCCCACTAGCGGGATCGGATACGCAGTATTTT. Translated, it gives CASTPLAGSDTQYF.

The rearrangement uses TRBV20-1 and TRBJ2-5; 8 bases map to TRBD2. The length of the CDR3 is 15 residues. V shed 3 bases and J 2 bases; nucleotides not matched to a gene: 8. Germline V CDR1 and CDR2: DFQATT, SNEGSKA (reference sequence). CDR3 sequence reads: CSASSSGFQQETQYF. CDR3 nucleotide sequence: TGCAGTGCTAGTTCTAGCGGGTTTCAACAAGAGACCCAGTACTTC.

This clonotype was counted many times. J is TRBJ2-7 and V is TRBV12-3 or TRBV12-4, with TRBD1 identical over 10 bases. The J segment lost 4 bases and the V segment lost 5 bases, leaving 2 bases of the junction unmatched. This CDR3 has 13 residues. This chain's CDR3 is CASSRTGGYEQYV. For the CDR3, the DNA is TGTGCCAGCAGTCGGACAGGGGGGTACGAGCAGTACGTC.

CDR3 loop: CASSSGLVDNEQFF. Here the CDR3 DNA reads TGCGCCAGCAGCTCGGGACTAGTCGACAATGAGCAGTTCTTC. The rearrangement uses TRBV5-1 and TRBJ2-1, with 8 bases fitting TRBD2. V lost 3 bases to trimming and J lost 5 bases; unmatched junction nucleotides: 4. This CDR3 spans 14 amino acids. The germline gives CDR1 SGHRS, CDR2 YFSETQ.

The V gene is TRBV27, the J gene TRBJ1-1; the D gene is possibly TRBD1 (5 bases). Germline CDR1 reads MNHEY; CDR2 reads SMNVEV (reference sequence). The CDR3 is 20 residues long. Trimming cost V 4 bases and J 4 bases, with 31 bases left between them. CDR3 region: CASSSRSVSRDGRMATEAFF. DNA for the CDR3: TGTGCCAGCAGTTCAAGAAGCGTCTCCCGGGACGGACGAATGGCCACTGAAGCTTTCTTT.

The CDR3 region has the DNA TGTGCCAGCAGCGCAACCCAATGGGGGGTAATTGAGCAGTTCTTC. This encodes CASSATQWGVIEQFF. The V and J genes are TRBV9 and TRBJ2-1, with D possibly TRBD2 on 6 matching bases. Germline CDR1 reads SGDLS; CDR2 reads YYNGEE. Deletions cut 3 bases from V and 9 bases from J, with 19 bases between. This CDR3 contains 15 residues.

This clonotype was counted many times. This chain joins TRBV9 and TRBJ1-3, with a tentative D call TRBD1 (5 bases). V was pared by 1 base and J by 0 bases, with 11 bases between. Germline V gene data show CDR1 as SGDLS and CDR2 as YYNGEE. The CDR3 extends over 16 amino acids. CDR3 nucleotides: TGTGCCAGCAGCGTATCCGGGGCATCCTCTGGAAACACCATATATTTT. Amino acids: CASSVSGASSGNTIYF.

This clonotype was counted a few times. The CDR3 here is CASSEGQGDSEAFF. CDR3 sequence (DNA): TGTGCCAGCAGTGAGGGACAGGGGGACTCTGAAGCTTTCTTT. The rearrangement uses TRBV2 and TRBJ1-1, with 11 bases identical to TRBD1. The V gene's germline CDR1 is SNHLY and CDR2 FYNNEI. The CDR3 has 14 amino acids. Trimming at V came to 3 bases and at J to 6 bases, leaving 3 bases not matched to a gene.

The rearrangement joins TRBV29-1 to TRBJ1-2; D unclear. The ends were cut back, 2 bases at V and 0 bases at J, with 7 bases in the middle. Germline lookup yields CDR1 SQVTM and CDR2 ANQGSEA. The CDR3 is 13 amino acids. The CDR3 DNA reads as TGCAGCGTTGAACCGGGAGCTAACTATGGCTACACCTTC. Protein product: CSVEPGANYGYTF.

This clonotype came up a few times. The CDR3 is CASSLGFQHNEQFF. As DNA, the CDR3 is TGTGCCAGCAGCTTAGGGTTCCAACACAATGAGCAGTTCTTC. The chain uses TRBV7-2 and TRBJ2-1, with unresolved D. Germline V lookup: CDR1 SGHTA, CDR2 FQGNSA. The CDR3 consists of 14 residues. Trimming cost V 1 base and J 5 bases, with 9 bases left between them.

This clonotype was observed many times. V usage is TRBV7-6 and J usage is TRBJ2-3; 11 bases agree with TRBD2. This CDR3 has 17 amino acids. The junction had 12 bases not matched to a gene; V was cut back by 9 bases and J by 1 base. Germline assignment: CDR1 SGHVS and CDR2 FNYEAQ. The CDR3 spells CARPSGRPWGGTDTQYF. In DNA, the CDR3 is TGTGCCAGACCTAGCGGGAGGCCCTGGGGTGGCACAGATACGCAGTATTTT.

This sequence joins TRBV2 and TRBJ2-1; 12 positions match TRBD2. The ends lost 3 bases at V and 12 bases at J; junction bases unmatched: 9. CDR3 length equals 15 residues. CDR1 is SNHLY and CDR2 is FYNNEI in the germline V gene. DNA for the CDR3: TGTGCCAGCAGTGAGCGGAGACTAGCGGGAGTTTGGCAGTTCTTC. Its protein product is CASSERRLAGVWQFF.

The CDR3 spells CASSLIAGGRGYEQYV. CDR3 DNA: TGTGCCAGCAGCCTCATCGCTGGGGGTAGGGGCTACGAGCAGTACGTC. This chain connects TRBV6-2 or TRBV6-3 to TRBJ2-7; D tentatively fits TRBD1 or TRBD2 (5 bases each). In germline, CDR1 is MNHEY, CDR2 SVGEGT. Trimming took off 6 bases at V and 3 bases at J, with 21 bases between the two ends. This CDR3 has 16 amino acids.

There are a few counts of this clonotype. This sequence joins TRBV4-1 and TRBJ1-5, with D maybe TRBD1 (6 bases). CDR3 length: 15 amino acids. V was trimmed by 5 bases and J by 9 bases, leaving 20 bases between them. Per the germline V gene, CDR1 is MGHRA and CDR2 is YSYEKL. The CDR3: CASSAEKGGQMPQHF. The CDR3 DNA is TGCGCCAGCAGCGCCGAAAAGGGGGGTCAAATGCCCCAGCATTTT.

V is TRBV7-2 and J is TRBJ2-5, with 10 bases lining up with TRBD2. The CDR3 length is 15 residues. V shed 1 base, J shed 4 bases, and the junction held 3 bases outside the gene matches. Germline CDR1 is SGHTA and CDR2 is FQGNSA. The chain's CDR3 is CASSLGPSGRETQYF. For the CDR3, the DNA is TGTGCCAGCAGCTTAGGTCCTAGCGGGAGAGAGACCCAGTACTTC.

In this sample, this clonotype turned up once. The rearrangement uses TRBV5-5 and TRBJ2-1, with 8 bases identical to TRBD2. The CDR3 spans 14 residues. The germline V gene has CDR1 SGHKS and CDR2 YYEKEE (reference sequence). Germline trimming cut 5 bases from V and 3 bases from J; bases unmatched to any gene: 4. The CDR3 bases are TGTGCCAGCAGGGGGGGACTAGTCTACAATGAGCAGTTCTTC. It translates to CASRGGLVYNEQFF.

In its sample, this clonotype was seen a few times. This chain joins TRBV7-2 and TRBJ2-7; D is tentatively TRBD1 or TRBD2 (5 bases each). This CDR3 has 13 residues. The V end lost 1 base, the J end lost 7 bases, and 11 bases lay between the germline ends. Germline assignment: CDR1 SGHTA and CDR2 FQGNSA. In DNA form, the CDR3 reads TGTGCCAGCAGCTTAGGGGACCCACGGGAGCAGTACTTC. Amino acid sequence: CASSLGDPREQYF.